These 21 T cell receptor beta chains were sequenced from one sample in a study of radiotherapy plus CTLA-4 blockade in lung cancer. Only in-frame clones appear in the TCRdb table, and some are missing; sequencing was by immunoSEQ multiplex PCR. The data hold around 80,000 clones, with about four fifths observed a single time. Sequenced material: peripheral blood, taken from a patient treated with radiotherapy plus ipilimumab. The origin of the receptors is a human donor with non-small cell lung cancer who had stable disease on radiotherapy plus ipilimumab.

The rearrangement links TRBV29-1 to TRBJ1-1; 10 nucleotides line up with TRBD1. Trimming cost V 1 base and J 4 bases; bases outside gene matches: 6. Germline values: CDR1 SQVTM, CDR2 ANQGSEA. The CDR3 runs 15 residues. The CDR3 DNA sequence: TGCAGCGTTGAAGGGACAGGGGGTGTAGGCACTGAAGCTTTCTTT. Protein sequence: CSVEGTGGVGTEAFF.

The chain links TRBV5-4 to TRBJ1-4; no reliable D call. The V end lost 0 bases, the J end lost 7 bases, and 4 bases lay between the germline ends. Germline V gene data show CDR1 as SGHNT and CDR2 as YYREEE (reference sequence). The CDR3 has 12 residues. Written as DNA, the CDR3 is TGTGCCAGCAGCTTGGGGGGTGAAAAACTGTTTTTT. It translates to CASSLGGEKLFF.

Note on this clone: This sample includes further DNA sequences coding for the same CDR3. This chain joins TRBV5-3 and TRBJ2-1; tentatively, D is TRBD2 (6 bases). TRBV5-3 is an ORF, with its function uncertain. The V end lost 0 bases, the J end lost 4 bases, and 8 bases lay between the germline ends. The CDR3 length is 14 residues. The CDR3 DNA reads as TGTGCCAGAAGCTTGGCTCGGGGGTACAATGAGCAGTTCTTC. This encodes CARSLARGYNEQFF.

The CDR3 region has the DNA TGTGCCAGCAGCAACAACCAGGGGGCCTATAATTCACCCCTCCACTTT. This sequence encodes CASSNNQGAYNSPLHF. The chain uses TRBV14 and TRBJ1-6, with 7 bases that match TRBD1. Germline V gives CDR1 SGHDN, CDR2 FVKESK. The CDR3 extends over 16 amino acids. Trimming at V came to 5 bases and at J to 2 bases, leaving 6 bases not matched to a gene.

The chain has TRBV2 and TRBJ1-2; D gene ambiguous. In germline, CDR1 is SNHLY, CDR2 FYNNEI. This CDR3 is built from 13 residues. Trimming took off 0 bases at V and 5 bases at J, with 7 bases between the two ends. In DNA, the CDR3 is TGTGCCAGCAGTGAAGCAGGAACATATGGCTACACCTTC. Translation gives CASSEAGTYGYTF.

J is TRBJ2-5 and V is TRBV7-2; TRBD2 matches 14 bases. Unmatched junction bases numbered 7, after V lost 1 base and J lost 3 bases. The CDR3 spans 18 residues. Per germline, CDR1 SGHTA and CDR2 FQGNSA. The chain's CDR3 is CASSLEPRLAGGKETQYF. CDR3 DNA sequence: TGTGCCAGCAGCTTAGAACCCAGACTAGCGGGAGGGAAAGAGACCCAGTACTTC. Looking up the rest from reference TRBV7-2 and TRBJ2-5 gives the full variable domain: GAGVSQSPSNKVTEKGKDVELRCDPISGHTALYWYRQSLGQGLEFLIYFQGNSAPDKSGLPSDRFSAERTGGSVSTLTIQRTQQEDSAVYLCASSLEPRLAGGKETQYFGPGTRLLVL.

The J gene is TRBJ2-5, the V gene TRBV10-2, with 8 bases matching TRBD1. The end of the DNA is better explained by TRBJ2-7, so the J call may be wrong. The V gene's germline CDR1 is WSHSY and CDR2 SAAADI. The CDR3 is 12 amino acids. The CDR3 spells CATQTGAYEQYF. The DNA for the CDR3 is TGCGCCACTCAGACAGGGGCCTACGAGCAGTACTTC.

The chain is built from TRBV5-1 and TRBJ2-5; tentatively, D is TRBD1 (5 bases). The ends were cut back, 1 base at V and 5 bases at J, with 12 bases in the middle. Germline values: CDR1 SGHRS, CDR2 YFSETQ. The CDR3 spans 14 residues. The DNA of the CDR3 is TGCGCCAGCAGCTTGTTAGGGGTGCGGGAGACCCAGTACTTC. It encodes CASSLLGVRETQYF.

This chain joins TRBV19 and TRBJ2-3, with a possible D match to TRBD2 (6 bases). The germline V gene encodes CDR1 LNHDA and CDR2 SQIVND (reference sequence). The V end lost 3 bases, the J end lost 1 base, and 11 bases lay between the germline ends. The CDR3 sequence is 15 residues long. The CDR3 DNA follows: TGTGCCAGTAGTATCGGGCGGGGTCGCACAGATACGCAGTATTTT. Translating gives CASSIGRGRTDTQYF.

This clone was seen just once. V gene TRBV28 combines with J gene TRBJ2-7; no definite D call. The CDR3 extends over 12 amino acids. Trimming shortened V by 6 bases and J by 3 bases, and 9 bases separated the two germline ends. Per germline, CDR1 MDHEN and CDR2 SYDVKM. The CDR3 loop reads CASSPFDYEQYF. The CDR3 nucleotides read TGTGCCAGCAGCCCGTTCGACTACGAGCAGTACTTC. Drawing the rest from reference TRBV28 and TRBJ2-7, the complete variable domain is DVKVTQSSRYLVKRTGEKVFLECVQDMDHENMFWYRQDPGLGLRLIYFSYDVKMKEKGDIPEGYSVSREKKERFSLILESASTNQTSMYLCASSPFDYEQYFGPGTRLTVT.

CDR3 region: CARETGGRDTQYF. CDR3 nucleotides: TGCGCCAGAGAGACAGGGGGGAGAGATACGCAGTATTTT. This chain joins TRBV23-1 and TRBJ2-3; TRBD1 matches at 9 bases. TRBV23-1 is placed among ORFs of uncertain function. The CDR3 totals 13 residues. V shed 9 bases, J shed 5 bases, and the junction held 6 bases outside the gene matches.

This clone was counted a single time. The chain combines TRBV7-9 with TRBJ1-4; D is uncertain. Looked up from germline, CDR1 is SEHNR and CDR2 is FQNEAQ (reference sequence). The CDR3 is 18 residues long. Trimming stripped 1 base from V and 0 bases from J, with 15 bases between. CDR3 region: CASSLGTGNRATNEKLFF. The CDR3 DNA reads as TGTGCCAGCAGCTTAGGGACCGGCAACCGTGCAACTAATGAAAAACTGTTTTTT.

This clone was seen a few times. The chain recombines TRBV7-2 with TRBJ2-7; 8 bases match TRBD2. Unmatched junction bases numbered 2, after V lost 3 bases and J lost 7 bases. From germline, CDR1 is SGHTA and CDR2 FQGNSA. The CDR3 is 12 residues long. The CDR3 protein is CASSFSGGEQYF. As DNA, the CDR3 is TGTGCCAGCAGCTTCTCGGGAGGGGAGCAGTACTTC.

This chain uses TRBV18 with TRBJ1-1; D ambiguous. The germline gives CDR1 KGHSH, CDR2 LQKENI. Trimming took 1 base from V and 3 from J, leaving 9 bases between them. CDR3 length: 14 amino acids. The CDR3 loop is CASSPRTQDTEAFF. The CDR3, as DNA: TGTGCCAGCTCACCACGTACCCAGGACACTGAAGCTTTCTTT.

The chain recombines TRBV2 with TRBJ2-1, with 7 positions matching TRBD1. CDR1 and CDR2 from the germline V gene are SNHLY and FYNNEI. The CDR3 extends over 14 amino acids. J was trimmed by 5 bases and V by 3 bases; bases with no gene match: 4. CDR3 nucleotide sequence: TGTGCCAGCAGTGACGACAGGGATAACAATGAGCAGTTCTTC. Translating it yields CASSDDRDNNEQFF.

J is TRBJ2-2 and V is TRBV2, with D uncertain. Germline CDR1 is SNHLY and CDR2 is FYNNEI. CDR3 length: 15 residues. Between the trimmed V and J ends, which lost 6 bases and 2 bases, there was a span of 13 bases. The CDR3 sequence: CASREEGLNTGELFF. DNA for the CDR3: TGTGCCAGCAGAGAGGAAGGGCTAAACACCGGGGAGCTGTTTTTT.

The CDR3 coding sequence is TGCGCCAGCAGGCACGCAGGGGGCGATTGGAACACTGAAGCTTTCTTT. Translating gives CASRHAGGDWNTEAFF. The chain combines TRBV5-1 with TRBJ1-1; TRBD1 matches at 8 bases. Germline V CDR1 and CDR2: SGHRS, YFSETQ. J was trimmed by 1 base and V by 5 bases; bases with no gene match: 10. The CDR3 loop spans 16 amino acids.

The rearrangement links TRBV4-1 to TRBJ2-7; possibly TRBD1 for D (6 bases). Germline V gene data show CDR1 as MGHRA and CDR2 as YSYEKL. This CDR3 has 16 amino acids. V dropped 0 bases and J dropped 2 bases, with 14 bases sitting between them. The CDR3 nucleotides are TGCGCCAGCAGCCAAGATTGGCCCGGGACAACCTACGAGCAGTACTTC. Translating it yields CASSQDWPGTTYEQYF.

CDR3 DNA sequence: TGTGCCAGCAGTCCTAGCTCTGGAAACACCATATATTTT. It specifies CASSPSSGNTIYF. The V gene is TRBV2, the J gene TRBJ1-3; unclear D gene. Looked up from germline, CDR1 is SNHLY and CDR2 is FYNNEI. This CDR3 spans 13 amino acids. The V and J ends lost 5 bases and 0 bases respectively, with 5 bases between them.

The J gene is TRBJ1-5, the V gene TRBV5-4, with a weak D call TRBD1 (5 bases). The CDR3 extends over 17 amino acids. CDR1 SGHNT and CDR2 YYREEE come from the germline V gene (reference sequence). V was cut by 3 bases and J by 0 bases, with 16 bases left in between. The CDR3 bases are TGTGCCAGCAGCTCTCAGACAGACCCTTATAGCAATCAGCCCCAGCATTTT. Translated, it gives CASSSQTDPYSNQPQHF.

The CDR3 region has the DNA TGTGCCAGCAGTAAACAGGGAAGGGGGGAGACCCAGTACTTC. Translation: CASSKQGRGETQYF. The V gene is TRBV27, the J gene TRBJ2-5; TRBD1 might be the D (6 bases). V gave up 5 bases and J gave up 5 bases, with 15 bases separating them. From germline, CDR1 is MNHEY and CDR2 SMNVEV (reference sequence). The CDR3 sequence is 14 residues long.